The 25 T cell receptor beta chains below were found in one sample sequenced in a study of a mutant IDH1 vaccine in newly diagnosed glioma. These receptors have no identified antigens. Measured with immunoSEQ multiplex PCR; TCRdb has only the in-frame clones, and not every one. The sample holds about 54,000 clones, about 86% seen once. Time point in this sample: week 35, safety follow-up. Every vaccination contained 300 ug of the mutant IDH1 20-mer peptide and was paired with topical imiquimod. Source: PBMCs, taken from a glioma patient whose treatment included an IDH1 peptide vaccine. These receptors all come from a middle-aged man with glioma.

V and J are TRBV6-5 and TRBJ2-1; no clear D. CDR1 MNHEY and CDR2 SVGAGI come from the germline V gene. The CDR3 is made up of 15 amino acids. Trimming took off 8 bases at V and 0 bases at J, with 14 bases between the two ends. The CDR3 is CASSSPSSSYNEQFF. The CDR3 bases are TGTGCCAGCTCAAGCCCTTCGAGCTCCTACAATGAGCAGTTCTTC.

The chain combines TRBV11-3 with TRBJ1-1, with D unresolved. V was cut by 5 bases and J by 2 bases, with 9 bases left in between. The CDR3 runs to 13 residues. Germline loops: CDR1 SGHNT, CDR2 YENEEA. DNA for the CDR3: TGTGCCAGCAGCGTTCCACCTAACACTGAAGCTTTCTTT. It is translated as CASSVPPNTEAFF.

The chain combines TRBV18 with TRBJ2-1; 7 positions agree with TRBD2. Germline CDR1 KGHSH, CDR2 LQKENI. This CDR3 spans 16 amino acids. The V gene end was trimmed by 3 bases and the J gene end by 2 bases; junction bases not matched to a gene: 7. CDR3 coding DNA: TGTGCCAGCTCACCGTCCGGGACTACGACCTACAATGAGCAGTTCTTC. It yields the protein CASSPSGTTTYNEQFF.

V usage is TRBV11-1 and J usage is TRBJ2-3, with D possibly matching TRBD2 (5 bases). Trimming pared 2 bases from V and 7 bases from J, leaving 16 bases between. The CDR3 is made up of 15 amino acids. Germline V gene lookup returns CDR1 SGHAT and CDR2 FQDESV (reference sequence). CDR3 DNA sequence: TGTGCCAGCAGCTTACGAGCGGTTTTGTCCTATACGCAGTATTTT. Its protein is CASSLRAVLSYTQYF.

This clone was recorded only once. The chain links TRBV5-4 to TRBJ1-2; D gene unclear. Germline V gene data show CDR1 as SGHNT and CDR2 as YYREEE (reference sequence). V gave up 2 bases and J gave up 8 bases, with 25 bases separating them. The length of the CDR3 is 17 residues. The chain's CDR3 is CASSFGRTASPAEGYTF. CDR3 nucleotides: TGTGCCAGCAGCTTCGGGAGGACCGCGTCCCCTGCGGAGGGCTACACCTTC.

The chain links TRBV11-3 to TRBJ1-1; no reliable D call. This CDR3 is built from 13 residues. CDR1 is SGHNT and CDR2 is YENEEA in the germline V gene. V was shortened by 1 base and J by 0 bases, with 3 bases between the two germline ends. The CDR3 sequence: CASSLGMNTEAFF. CDR3 DNA: TGTGCCAGCAGCTTAGGGATGAACACTGAAGCTTTCTTT.

The chain recombines TRBV7-8 with TRBJ2-2, with D possibly being TRBD1 or TRBD2 (5 bases each). Germline CDR1 SGHVS, CDR2 FQNEAQ. V dropped 5 bases and J dropped 6 bases, with 16 bases sitting between them. The CDR3 loop spans 15 amino acids. CDR3 bases: TGTGCCAGCAGCCCCGAGGGGATTGGAGCCGGGGAGCTGTTTTTT. It specifies CASSPEGIGAGELFF. The full variable domain, in which reference TRBV7-8 and TRBJ2-2 provide the parts outside the CDR3, is GAGVSQSPRYKVAKRGQDVALRCDPISGHVSLFWYQQALGQGPEFLTYFQNEAQLDKSGLPSDRFFAERPEGSVSTLKIQRTQQEDSAVYLCASSPEGIGAGELFFGEGSRLTVL.

A single count supports this clone. This chain joins TRBV5-1 and TRBJ2-2; no reliable D call. Per germline, CDR1 SGHRS and CDR2 YFSETQ. Trimming removed 0 bases at V and 7 bases at J, with 4 bases between. The CDR3 has 12 amino acids. The CDR3 spells CASSLEGGELFF. The CDR3 nucleotides are TGCGCCAGCAGCTTGGAAGGCGGGGAGCTGTTTTTT.

The chain joins TRBV7-8 to TRBJ1-1; D call uncertain. CDR3 length equals 14 residues. V dropped 1 base and J dropped 1 base, with 7 bases sitting between them. Germline values: CDR1 SGHVS, CDR2 FQNEAQ. This chain's CDR3 is CASSLGRGNTEAFF. The CDR3 DNA is TGTGCCAGCAGCTTAGGTAGAGGGAACACTGAAGCTTTCTTT. Full variable domain (outside the CDR3, taken from reference TRBV7-8 and TRBJ1-1): GAGVSQSPRYKVAKRGQDVALRCDPISGHVSLFWYQQALGQGPEFLTYFQNEAQLDKSGLPSDRFFAERPEGSVSTLKIQRTQQEDSAVYLCASSLGRGNTEAFFGQGTRLTVV.

V gene TRBV4-3 combines with J gene TRBJ2-3; the match to TRBD2 covers 14 bases. Germline V gives CDR1 LGHNA, CDR2 YSLEER. Trimming removed 3 bases from V and 4 bases from J; junction bases left unmatched: 3. This CDR3 contains 16 residues. CDR3 nucleotides: TGCGCCAGCAGCCAGACTAGCGGGAGGGGCCCAGATACGCAGTATTTT. As protein: CASSQTSGRGPDTQYF.

The table lists this clone with a few counts. V usage is TRBV5-8 and J usage is TRBJ2-5; 13 bases fit TRBD2. Looked up from germline, CDR1 is SGHTS and CDR2 is YDEGEE. The junction had 14 bases not matched to a gene; V was cut back by 1 base and J by 11 bases. The CDR3 contains 17 residues. The CDR3 is CASSLKVPGLAGVSQYF. CDR3 DNA: TGTGCCAGCAGCTTGAAAGTCCCCGGACTAGCGGGAGTCAGTCAGTACTTC.

V is TRBV10-3 and J is TRBJ1-2; the D gene is possibly TRBD1 (6 bases). The germline V gene has CDR1 ENHRY and CDR2 SYGVKD. Trimming took 7 bases from V and 4 from J, leaving 10 bases between them. The CDR3 consists of 12 residues. In DNA form, the CDR3 reads TGTGCCATCAATAAAGGGGGCTATGGCTACACCTTC. Its translation is CAINKGGYGYTF.

J is TRBJ1-2 and V is TRBV19; D uncertain. The germline V gene encodes CDR1 LNHDA and CDR2 SQIVND (reference sequence). Between the trimmed V and J ends, which lost 1 base and 0 bases, there was a span of 6 bases. This CDR3 is 14 amino acids long. The CDR3 sequence is CASSIGRSNYGYTF. For the CDR3, the DNA is TGTGCCAGTAGTATAGGCCGATCTAACTATGGCTACACCTTC.

This clone showed up just a few times. V gene TRBV10-3 combines with J gene TRBJ2-7, with 9 bases fitting TRBD2. Germline assignment: CDR1 ENHRY and CDR2 SYGVKD. The CDR3 is made up of 17 amino acids. Trimming at V came to 0 bases and at J to 1 base, leaving 7 bases not matched to a gene. The CDR3 is CAISESLAGPKSYEQYF. The CDR3 nucleotides read TGTGCCATCAGTGAGTCTCTAGCGGGACCCAAATCCTACGAGCAGTACTTC.

The chain employs TRBV5-1 and TRBJ1-3; D call uncertain. The V and J ends lost 2 bases and 9 bases respectively, with 15 bases between them. Germline V gene lookup returns CDR1 SGHRS and CDR2 YFSETQ. The CDR3 is 14 residues long. The CDR3 sequence: CASSFSRSGGTIYF. The CDR3 DNA sequence: TGCGCCAGCAGCTTCTCACGGAGCGGAGGCACCATATATTTT.

V usage is TRBV4-1 and J usage is TRBJ2-4; TRBD2 aligns across 13 bases. CDR1 MGHRA and CDR2 YSYEKL come from the germline V gene. Trimming took 3 bases from V and 5 from J; bases not matched to a gene: 1. CDR3 length: 15 residues. CDR3 in amino acids: CASSHGTSGENIQYF. CDR3 DNA sequence: TGCGCCAGCAGCCACGGGACTAGCGGGGAAAACATTCAGTACTTC.

The gene calls are TRBV5-1 and TRBJ2-1; D gene ambiguous. The V end was cut by 0 bases, the J end by 6 bases, with 10 bases between. The CDR3 length is 14 residues. Germline values: CDR1 SGHRS, CDR2 YFSETQ. The CDR3 DNA sequence: TGCGCCAGCAGCTTGGCCCTGGCGAGCAATGAGCAGTTCTTC. It yields the protein CASSLALASNEQFF. The variable domain in full, completed from reference TRBV5-1 and TRBJ2-1, reads KAGVTQTPRYLIKTRGQQVTLSCSPISGHRSVSWYQQTPGQGLQFLFEYFSETQRNKGNFPGRFSGRQFSNSRSEMNVSTLELGDSALYLCASSLALASNEQFFGPGTRLTVL.

The rearrangement joins TRBV7-9 to TRBJ2-7, with unresolved D. V was pared by 0 bases and J by 3 bases, with 9 bases between. This CDR3 spans 14 amino acids. Germline V gene lookup returns CDR1 SEHNR and CDR2 FQNEAQ (reference sequence). CDR3 amino acids: CASSLAGFSYEQYF. The CDR3 DNA reads as TGTGCCAGCAGCTTAGCAGGGTTCAGCTACGAGCAGTACTTC.

This chain links TRBV4-1 with TRBJ2-5, with 9 nucleotides matching TRBD2. The germline V gene has CDR1 MGHRA and CDR2 YSYEKL. The CDR3 consists of 17 residues. J lost 4 bases, V lost 1 base, and 10 bases had no gene match. CDR3 coding DNA: TGCGCCAGCAGCCAAGTCGCGGGCGGGAGGGCAGGAGAGACCCAGTACTTC. It specifies CASSQVAGGRAGETQYF.

This chain connects TRBV19 to TRBJ2-6, with TRBD1 matching 8 bases. CDR1 and CDR2 from the germline V gene are LNHDA and SQIVND (reference sequence). J was trimmed by 3 bases and V by 5 bases; bases with no gene match: 9. CDR3 length: 17 amino acids. This chain's CDR3 is CASSYQGALGGANVLTF. In DNA form, the CDR3 reads TGTGCCAGTAGTTATCAGGGGGCATTAGGTGGGGCCAACGTCCTGACTTTC.

The CDR3 is CASSLEGLVSEAFF. The CDR3 DNA reads as TGTGCCAGCAGCCTAGAAGGACTAGTTTCTGAAGCTTTCTTT. The V and J genes are TRBV4-2 and TRBJ1-1; no firm D call. The CDR3 has 14 residues. Germline-derived CDR1 and CDR2 are LGHNA and YNFKEQ. Deletions cut 4 bases from V and 6 bases from J, with 15 bases between.

CDR3: CASSGSSGRIGYEQYF. CDR3 nucleotides: TGTGCCAGCAGCGGTTCTAGCGGGAGGATAGGGTACGAGCAGTACTTC. V and J are TRBV9 and TRBJ2-7; 11 bases align to TRBD2. After removal of 3 bases from V and 4 bases from J, the junction contained 9 bases not matched to a gene. Germline V gives CDR1 SGDLS, CDR2 YYNGEE. The CDR3 has 16 amino acids.

The rearrangement uses TRBV7-9 and TRBJ2-5, with 8 bases lining up with TRBD1. The CDR3 runs 16 residues. Germline-derived CDR1 and CDR2 are SEHNR and FQNEAQ (reference sequence). With 2 bases clipped from V and 5 bases from J, the junction kept 10 bases outside the gene matches. The CDR3 coding sequence is TGTGCCAGCAGCTTATCGGGACAGGTCGGCTTGGAGACCCAGTACTTC. It specifies CASSLSGQVGLETQYF.

This rearrangement joins TRBV4-2 to TRBJ1-5; 7 bases agree with TRBD1. The CDR3 is 14 residues long. After removal of 2 bases from V and 4 bases from J, the junction contained 2 bases not matched to a gene. CDR1 LGHNA and CDR2 YNFKEQ come from the germline V gene. This chain's CDR3 is CASSQQGGNQPQHF. The CDR3 nucleotides read TGTGCCAGCAGCCAACAGGGGGGTAATCAGCCCCAGCATTTT.

CDR3 in amino acids: CASSLGEYAYEQYF. For the CDR3, the DNA is TGCGCCAGCAGCTTGGGGGAATACGCCTACGAGCAGTACTTC. The chain carries TRBV5-1 and TRBJ2-7; D is ambiguous. Germline CDR1 is SGHRS and CDR2 is YFSETQ. CDR3 length: 14 residues. The ends were cut back, 0 bases at V and 2 bases at J, with 9 bases in the middle.